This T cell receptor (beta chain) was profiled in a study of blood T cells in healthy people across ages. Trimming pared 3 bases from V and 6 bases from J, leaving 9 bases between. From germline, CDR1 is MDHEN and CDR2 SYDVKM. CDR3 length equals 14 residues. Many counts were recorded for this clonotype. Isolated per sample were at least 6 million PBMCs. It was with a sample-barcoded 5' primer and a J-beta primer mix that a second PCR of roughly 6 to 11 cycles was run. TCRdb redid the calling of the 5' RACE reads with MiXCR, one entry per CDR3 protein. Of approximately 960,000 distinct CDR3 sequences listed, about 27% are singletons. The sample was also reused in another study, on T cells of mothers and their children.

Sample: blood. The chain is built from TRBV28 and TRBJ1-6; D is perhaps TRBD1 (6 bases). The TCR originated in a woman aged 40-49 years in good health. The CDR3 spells CASSLPGANSPLHF. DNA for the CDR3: TGTGCCAGCAGTTTGCCGGGGGCTAATTCACCCCTCCACTTT.